This T cell receptor (beta chain) appears in the sequencing data of a study of beta chain features in type 1 diabetes. Study findings and constraints: Patients with type 1 diabetes carried fewer insertions and had more deletions at their VDJ junctions. A closer apparent resemblance between naive, central memory and Treg TCRB repertoires was seen in patients than in healthy donors.

All of the isolated RNA was reverse transcribed, so expressed TCRB transcripts were sequenced. TCRdb keeps only in-frame clones here, not all; method: immunoSEQ multiplex PCR. The sample includes about 140,000 clones, less than 9% of them seen just once. There are 16 residues in the CDR3. Germline loops: CDR1 SGDLS, CDR2 YYNGEE. Germline trimming cut 2 bases from V and 2 bases from J; bases unmatched to any gene: 7. This clone has only a few counts. Antigen specificity is unknown. Sequencing used central memory CD4+ T cells from blood. The V gene is TRBV9, the J gene TRBJ2-7, with 10 bases aligning to TRBD2. This receptor was taken from a woman under 40 in good health. This CDR3 is CASSVNGLADAYEQYF. The CDR3 bases are TGTGCCAGCAGCGTTAACGGACTAGCGGATGCCTACGAGCAGTACTTC.